The present T cell receptor (beta chain) was sequenced within a study of Tregs in tolerant kidney transplant recipients. Study-wide findings and caveats: Activated donor B cell expansion appeared to reveal the most relevant donor-specific TCRbeta repertoire. No direct test of biological reproducibility was done here.

Regarding this clone: Its antigen is currently unknown.

Thawed PBMCs were FACS-sorted into unstimulated CD4+CD25+CD127- regulatory T cells, CD4+CD25- non-regulatory cells, CD4 and CD8 cells. TCRdb's copy holds only in-frame clones and misses some; the assay was immunoSEQ multiplex PCR. The repertoire consists of roughly 68,000 clones, with roughly 84% occurring once and the leading ten covering 4.5% to 5.5%. The CDR3 has 14 amino acids. The V and J ends lost 6 bases and 2 bases respectively, with 12 bases between them. Germline V gene sequence: CDR1 MNHEY, CDR2 SMNVEV (reference sequence). This sequence originates from a human donor in good health. What was sequenced was CD4+ T cells from blood. The V and J genes are TRBV27 and TRBJ2-3; D perhaps matches TRBD1 (6 bases). The CDR3: CASRLRGPTDTQYF. In nucleotides, the CDR3 is TGTGCCAGCAGACTCAGGGGTCCCACAGATACGCAGTATTTT.